One sample yielded the 9 T cell receptor beta chains listed below, sequenced in a study of blood T cell repertoires in COVID-19. TCRdb's table, derived via immunoSEQ multiplex PCR, lists solely in-frame clones and lacks some. The data hold roughly 270,000 clones, with roughly 85% observed a single time. The sample consisted of peripheral blood. These receptors all come from a man aged 45 to 65 with active or convalescent COVID-19.

The rearrangement links TRBV30 to TRBJ1-6; 7 bases match TRBD1. Looked up from germline, CDR1 is GTSNPN and CDR2 is SVGIG (reference sequence). V was pared by 0 bases and J by 8 bases, with 13 bases of the junction left unmatched. There are 17 residues in the CDR3. CDR3 loop: CAWSVFRPGQRYSPLHF. The CDR3 bases are TGTGCCTGGAGTGTTTTTCGCCCGGGACAGAGATATTCACCCCTCCACTTT.

This chain uses TRBV19 with TRBJ1-5; D may be TRBD1 (6 bases). The CDR3 runs 16 residues. Trimming took 6 bases from V and 2 from J, leaving 17 bases between them. Germline CDR1 reads LNHDA; CDR2 reads SQIVND (reference sequence). The CDR3 sequence is CASRTTWGGGNQPQHF. Here the CDR3 DNA reads TGTGCCAGTAGGACCACGTGGGGGGGCGGCAATCAGCCCCAGCATTTT. Looking up the rest from reference TRBV19 and TRBJ1-5 gives the full variable domain: DGGITQSPKYLFRKEGQNVTLSCEQNLNHDAMYWYRQDPGQGLRLIYYSQIVNDFQKGDIAEGYSVSREKKESFPLTVTSAQKNPTAFYLCASRTTWGGGNQPQHFGDGTRLSIL.

The rearrangement joins TRBV5-6 to TRBJ2-2; 7 bases are a match to TRBD1. Germline CDR1 reads SGHDT; CDR2 reads YYEEEE. The V gene end was trimmed by 4 bases and the J gene end by 1 base; junction bases not matched to a gene: 1. CDR3 length: 14 residues. CDR3 sequence: CASSRTGNTGELFF. The CDR3 DNA reads as TGTGCCAGCAGCCGGACAGGGAACACCGGGGAGCTGTTTTTT. Based on the CDR3 plus reference TRBV5-6 and TRBJ2-2, the full variable domain is DAGVTQSPTHLIKTRGQQVTLRCSPKSGHDTVSWYQQALGQGPQFIFQYYEEEERQRGNFPDRFSGHQFPNYSSELNVNALLLGDSALYLCASSRTGNTGELFFGEGSRLTVL.

The chain combines TRBV6-2 or TRBV6-3 with TRBJ1-2; TRBD1 matches 9 bases. The J segment lost 6 bases and the V segment lost 5 bases, leaving 7 bases of the junction unmatched. Germline V lookup: CDR1 MNHEY, CDR2 SVGEGT. The CDR3 is 14 residues long. The CDR3 protein is CASSGQGIWHGYTF. For the CDR3, the DNA is TGTGCCAGCAGTGGACAGGGGATCTGGCATGGCTACACCTTC.

V is TRBV19 and J is TRBJ2-7; TRBD1 aligns across 10 bases. This CDR3 is 17 amino acids long. The V gene end was trimmed by 4 bases and the J gene end by 2 bases; junction bases not matched to a gene: 11. Germline lookup yields CDR1 LNHDA and CDR2 SQIVND (reference sequence). CDR3 protein: CASSTTRGQGGTYEQYF. The CDR3, as DNA: TGTGCCAGTAGTACTACTCGAGGACAGGGGGGCACCTACGAGCAGTACTTC.

The V gene is TRBV3-1 (or the pseudogene TRBV3-2), the J gene TRBJ1-4, with TRBD1 as a possible D gene (6 bases). V gave up 5 bases and J gave up 7 bases, with 14 bases separating them. The germline CDR1 and CDR2 sequences are LGHDT and YNNKEL (reference sequence). The CDR3 totals 14 residues. The CDR3 is CASSAQDSGEKLFF. The CDR3 nucleotides are TGTGCCAGCAGCGCTCAGGACAGTGGTGAAAAACTGTTTTTT.

J is TRBJ1-2 and V is TRBV5-4, with D maybe TRBD1 (6 bases). Trimming pared 2 bases from V and 0 bases from J, leaving 14 bases between. Germline CDR1 reads SGHNT; CDR2 reads YYREEE (reference sequence). The CDR3 sequence is 16 residues long. The DNA of the CDR3 is TGTGCCAGCAGCTTTGGGGGGGCTTCCTCTAACTATGGCTACACCTTC. Translation gives CASSFGGASSNYGYTF.

This chain uses TRBV6-5 with TRBJ1-2; 7 nucleotides agree with TRBD1. Per germline, CDR1 MNHEY and CDR2 SVGAGI. J was trimmed by 2 bases and V by 8 bases; bases with no gene match: 5. The CDR3 runs 13 residues. CDR3 protein: CASRTGQNYGYTF. The CDR3 DNA follows: TGTGCCAGCCGGACAGGACAGAACTATGGCTACACCTTC.

The rearrangement uses TRBV7-8 and TRBJ1-5; weak D call: TRBD1 (5 bases). CDR1 is SGHVS, CDR2 FQNEAQ, per germline. The CDR3 runs to 15 residues. V shed 5 bases and J shed 4 bases, with 15 bases lying between them. In DNA, the CDR3 is TGTGCCAGCAGCCCGGTGCAGGGTTATAATCAGCCCCAGCATTTT. Translated, it gives CASSPVQGYNQPQHF.